The 8 T cell receptor beta chains below all came from one sample that was sequenced in a study of early stage breast cancer tumors. The method was immunoSEQ multiplex PCR; TCRdb's version includes in-frame clones alone and lacks a portion of them. The data contain about 9,900 clones, 64% of them singletons. The source material was breast tumor tissue. The receptors derive from a person aged 55 to 69 with breast cancer.

J is TRBJ1-5 and V is TRBV6-1; D is undetermined. Germline-derived CDR1 and CDR2 are MNHNS and SASEGT. V gave up 2 bases and J gave up 5 bases, with 10 bases separating them. The CDR3 is 14 amino acids. The DNA of the CDR3 is TGTGCCAGCAGTGAAAACAGCCCCCATCAGCCCCAGCATTTT. It encodes CASSENSPHQPQHF.

The chain joins TRBV29-1 to TRBJ2-7; 9 bases match TRBD2. The ends lost 6 bases at V and 6 bases at J; junction bases unmatched: 12. The CDR3 totals 14 residues. From germline, CDR1 is SQVTM and CDR2 ANQGSEA. The CDR3 DNA follows: TGCAGCGTGGATAGCGGGAGCCCCGGGGGCGAGCAGTACTTC. This sequence encodes CSVDSGSPGGEQYF.

The chain recombines TRBV4-1 with TRBJ2-5; 8 positions match TRBD1. Trimming took 4 bases from V and 2 from J; bases not matched to a gene: 3. This CDR3 has 14 residues. Germline V gene data show CDR1 as MGHRA and CDR2 as YSYEKL. CDR3 bases: TGCGCCAGCAGCCGAAGGACAGGGCAAGAGACCCAGTACTTC. This sequence encodes CASSRRTGQETQYF.

The gene calls are TRBV5-8 and TRBJ1-1; D may be TRBD1 (5 bases). This CDR3 is 16 amino acids long. Germline V CDR1 and CDR2: SGHTS, YDEGEE. V shed 1 base and J shed 5 bases, with 18 bases lying between them. The DNA of the CDR3 is TGTGCCAGCAGCTTGATGAGGGGCGCCTCTAGTACTGAAGCTTTCTTT. Its translation: CASSLMRGASSTEAFF.

CDR3 in amino acids: CAISEPGTAYNEQFF. The CDR3 DNA sequence: TGTGCCATCAGTGAGCCCGGGACAGCCTACAATGAGCAGTTCTTC. The chain couples TRBV10-3 to TRBJ2-1; 7 positions agree with TRBD1. Per germline, CDR1 ENHRY and CDR2 SYGVKD. The ends lost 2 bases at V and 2 bases at J; junction bases unmatched: 3. This CDR3 contains 15 residues.

The chain carries TRBV20-1 and TRBJ1-4; no clear D gene. V dropped 8 bases and J dropped 10 bases, with 14 bases sitting between them. CDR1 is DFQATT and CDR2 is SNEGSKA in the germline V gene (reference sequence). The CDR3 is 11 amino acids. In nucleotides, the CDR3 is TGCAGTCCGGAGAATATGGGAAAACTGTTTTTT. Protein: CSPENMGKLFF.

The V call is TRBV4-1, the J call TRBJ2-7; 9 nucleotides align to TRBD1. Trimming took 1 base from V and 4 from J; bases not matched to a gene: 8. The germline V gene encodes CDR1 MGHRA and CDR2 YSYEKL. CDR3 length: 16 amino acids. This chain's CDR3 is CASSQARDRVGYEQYF. In nucleotides, the CDR3 is TGCGCCAGCAGCCAAGCTCGGGACAGGGTAGGGTACGAGCAGTACTTC.

The rearrangement links TRBV27 to TRBJ2-7; D is perhaps TRBD1 (6 bases). Trimming took off 6 bases at V and 2 bases at J, with 14 bases between the two ends. The germline CDR1 and CDR2 sequences are MNHEY and SMNVEV (reference sequence). The CDR3 length is 14 residues. Here the CDR3 DNA reads TGTGCCAGCAGACCCGGGACATCTCCCTACGAGCAGTACTTC. Protein sequence: CASRPGTSPYEQYF.